This T cell receptor (beta chain) is from a study of blood T cell repertoires in COVID-19. Study summary: The origin of the acute and convalescent COVID-19 samples was the United States, Italy and Spain. The analysed material was cDNA or gDNA that came from T cells, B-cell-depleted T cells, or PBMCs.

In the source study's methods: Reference gene primer amplification yielded estimated nucleated cell counts. TCRdb's copy holds only in-frame clones and misses some; the assay was immunoSEQ multiplex PCR. The DNA gave D and trimming, while V, J and clone size come from that table. Of just under 20,000 clones listed, approximately 85% were seen once; the top ten hold around 31%. Losses at the gene ends were 3 bases for V and 7 bases for J; bases not matched to a gene: 8. The CDR3 is 15 amino acids. Germline V gives CDR1 LGHDT, CDR2 YNNKEL (reference sequence). The V and J genes are TRBV3-1 (or the pseudogene TRBV3-2) and TRBJ2-1; TRBD2 matches 8 bases. Sequencing was done on a sample of peripheral blood. The receptor comes from a human donor with active COVID-19. The donor label of this sample is uncertain. The CDR3 sequence is CASSHIGGADNEQFF. CDR3 nucleotide sequence: TGTGCCAGCAGCCACATCGGGGGGGCCGATAATGAGCAGTTCTTC.